The 18 T cell receptor beta chains in this list originate from one sample, sequenced in a study of cytomegalovirus exposure and HLA in healthy donors. Researchers ran the PCR with 60 Vbeta and 13 Jbeta primers. The table came from immunoSEQ multiplex PCR; TCRdb's copy has only in-frame clones and leaves some out. The table includes about 73,000 clones, about 68% detected once. Sequenced material: PBMCs. Receptor source: a woman aged 45 to 65 in good health and CMV-seropositive.

V and J are TRBV5-1 and TRBJ1-2; no clear D. Germline CDR1 SGHRS, CDR2 YFSETQ. The CDR3 consists of 15 residues. V lost 2 bases and J lost 0, with 11 bases in between. The CDR3 DNA follows: TGCGCCAGCAGCTTTTCCGTCCAGGCTAACTATGGCTACACCTTC. The encoded protein is CASSFSVQANYGYTF.

The chain joins TRBV7-2 to TRBJ2-3, with D possibly matching TRBD2 (6 bases). The V and J ends lost 10 bases and 0 bases respectively, with 20 bases between them. Germline CDR1 reads SGHTA; CDR2 reads FQGNSA. This CDR3 is 16 amino acids long. CDR3 protein: CATRTSGPTSTDTQYF. The CDR3 DNA reads as TGTGCCACCCGGACGAGCGGGCCTACTAGCACAGATACGCAGTATTTT.

The chain couples TRBV6-1 to TRBJ2-3; 9 bases align to TRBD2. The V and J ends lost 1 base and 6 bases, in that order; junction bases with no gene match: 2. The germline CDR1 and CDR2 sequences are MNHNS and SASEGT. The CDR3 has 14 amino acids. This CDR3 reads CASSEVAGADTQYF. CDR3 DNA sequence: TGTGCCAGCAGTGAAGTAGCGGGGGCGGATACGCAGTATTTT.

The V and J genes are TRBV28 and TRBJ1-4; no definite D call. The CDR3 consists of 11 residues. V was trimmed by 6 bases and J by 3 bases, leaving 2 bases between them. CDR1 MDHEN and CDR2 SYDVKM come from the germline V gene. CDR3: CASSSNEKLFF. CDR3 bases: TGTGCCAGCAGCTCTAATGAAAAACTGTTTTTT.

This clone was picked up one time. This chain joins TRBV2 and TRBJ1-2; perhaps TRBD1 as D (5 bases). This CDR3 has 13 amino acids. Per the germline V gene, CDR1 is SNHLY and CDR2 is FYNNEI. V lost 3 bases, J lost 6 bases, and 11 bases lay in between. CDR3 sequence: CASSDWGGNGYTF. In nucleotides, the CDR3 is TGTGCCAGCAGTGATTGGGGGGGGAATGGCTACACCTTC.

V usage is TRBV5-1 and J usage is TRBJ2-2, with a possible D match to TRBD2 (7 bases). Germline values: CDR1 SGHRS, CDR2 YFSETQ. CDR3 length: 17 amino acids. Trimming removed 5 bases at V and 0 bases at J, with 17 bases between. The CDR3 coding sequence is TGCGCCAGCAGGCGGCTGGGGGGGCCGGCGAACACCGGGGAGCTGTTTTTT. Protein sequence: CASRRLGGPANTGELFF. Variable domain in full (rest from reference TRBV5-1 and TRBJ2-2): KAGVTQTPRYLIKTRGQQVTLSCSPISGHRSVSWYQQTPGQGLQFLFEYFSETQRNKGNFPGRFSGRQFSNSRSEMNVSTLELGDSALYLCASRRLGGPANTGELFFGEGSRLTVL.

V and J are TRBV11-2 and TRBJ2-7, with no clear D. Germline-derived CDR1 and CDR2 are SGHAT and FQNNGV. V was shortened by 9 bases and J by 0 bases, with 6 bases between the two germline ends. The CDR3 covers 11 residues. The CDR3 coding sequence is TGTGCCAGTCTTAGCTCCTACGAGCAGTACTTC. Translation: CASLSSYEQYF.

Comments on this clone: The CDR3 end shows no conserved phenylalanine or tryptophan, and so a read error is likely. The chain couples TRBV7-2 to TRBJ1-6; D is perhaps TRBD1 (6 bases). This CDR3 contains 15 residues. The V and J ends lost 5 bases and 8 bases respectively, with 16 bases between them. Germline CDR1 reads SGHTA; CDR2 reads FQGNSA. This CDR3 reads CASSRYRVGDSPLHL. The CDR3 DNA reads as TGTGCCAGCAGCAGGTACAGGGTTGGGGATTCACCCCTCCACCTT.

V gene TRBV4-1 combines with J gene TRBJ1-5, with 8 bases aligning to TRBD1. From germline, CDR1 is MGHRA and CDR2 YSYEKL. J gave up 4 bases and V 3 bases, and 2 bases lay outside the gene matches. The CDR3 is made up of 14 amino acids. This CDR3 is CASSQGTGNQPQHF. CDR3 DNA sequence: TGCGCCAGCAGCCAGGGGACAGGTAATCAGCCCCAGCATTTT.

This clone was seen a handful of times. An end of the junction differs from the germline gene, which may be a read error. The CDR3 DNA reads as TGTGCCAGCAGCTGTCAGGGTGAAGGGTTT. Translation: CASSCQGEGF. V and J are TRBV7-6 and TRBJ1-4, with a weak D call TRBD1 (5 bases). CDR3 length: 10 amino acids. The germline CDR1 and CDR2 sequences are SGHVS and FNYEAQ.

This chain joins TRBV28 and TRBJ2-3, with a tentative D call TRBD2 (7 bases). Trimming left V 3 bases short and J 6 bases short, with 22 bases between. Germline V CDR1 and CDR2: MDHEN, SYDVKM. This CDR3 comprises 17 residues. CDR3 amino acids: CASSFSGGHLLGDTQYF. In DNA, the CDR3 is TGTGCCAGCAGTTTTTCGGGGGGACATCTCCTGGGGGATACGCAGTATTTT. The full variable domain, rest sourced from reference TRBV28 and TRBJ2-3, is DVKVTQSSRYLVKRTGEKVFLECVQDMDHENMFWYRQDPGLGLRLIYFSYDVKMKEKGDIPEGYSVSREKKERFSLILESASTNQTSMYLCASSFSGGHLLGDTQYFGPGTRLTVL.

The chain uses TRBV10-2 and TRBJ1-6, with 8 bases matching TRBD1. The germline gives CDR1 WSHSY, CDR2 SAAADI. J gave up 10 bases and V 6 bases, and 8 bases lay outside the gene matches. The CDR3 has 14 amino acids. The CDR3, as DNA: TGCGCCAGCAGACCCGGACAGGGAGGATCACCCCTCCACTTT. Encoded protein: CASRPGQGGSPLHF.

V gene TRBV7-9 combines with J gene TRBJ2-1; 11 positions match TRBD2. This CDR3 contains 15 residues. Trimming removed 6 bases from V and 8 bases from J; junction bases left unmatched: 9. Germline CDR1 and CDR2: SEHNR and FQNEAQ (reference sequence). This CDR3 reads CASRGLAGGGDEQFF. The CDR3 DNA reads as TGTGCCAGCAGGGGGCTAGCGGGGGGCGGGGATGAGCAGTTCTTC.

CDR3 in amino acids: CASSAPGQPNSGELFF. The CDR3 DNA follows: TGTGCCAGCAGCGCACCGGGACAGCCGAATTCCGGGGAGCTGTTTTTT. The V gene is TRBV9, the J gene TRBJ2-2; 7 nucleotides agree with TRBD1. Unmatched junction bases numbered 11, after V lost 3 bases and J lost 6 bases. The germline CDR1 and CDR2 sequences are SGDLS and YYNGEE. CDR3 length: 16 amino acids.

This clone appeared a few times. The chain couples TRBV9 to TRBJ2-1, with TRBD1 matching 7 bases. The CDR3 totals 17 residues. CDR1 SGDLS and CDR2 YYNGEE come from the germline V gene. The J segment lost 5 bases and the V segment lost 4 bases, leaving 15 bases of the junction unmatched. Here the CDR3 reads CASSTHPDTGTDNEQFF. As DNA, the CDR3 is TGTGCCAGCAGCACGCATCCGGACACTGGGACAGACAATGAGCAGTTCTTC.

The genes are TRBV7-3 and TRBJ2-3, with 11 bases identical to TRBD2. Germline V gives CDR1 SGHTA, CDR2 FQGTGA. V was pared by 5 bases and J by 0 bases, with 4 bases of the junction left unmatched. CDR3 length: 16 amino acids. The CDR3 here is CASSTRLAGSTDTQYF. The CDR3 bases are TGTGCCAGCAGCACCCGACTAGCGGGGAGCACAGATACGCAGTATTTT.

The chain employs TRBV2 and TRBJ2-2; TRBD2 might be the D (5 bases). With 5 bases removed from V and 6 bases from J, the gap between germline ends came to 7 bases. Per the germline V gene, CDR1 is SNHLY and CDR2 is FYNNEI. CDR3 length: 12 residues. The CDR3 nucleotides are TGTGCCAGCAGTCCGGACTCCGGGGAGCTGTTTTTT. As protein: CASSPDSGELFF.

J is TRBJ2-6 and V is TRBV14; D call uncertain. CDR1 is SGHDN and CDR2 is FVKESK in the germline V gene. Trimming cost V 6 bases and J 0 bases, with 9 bases left between them. The CDR3 is 15 amino acids. DNA for the CDR3: TGTGCCAGCAGGCCCGCCAGCTCTGGGGCCAACGTCCTGACTTTC. Translating gives CASRPASSGANVLTF.